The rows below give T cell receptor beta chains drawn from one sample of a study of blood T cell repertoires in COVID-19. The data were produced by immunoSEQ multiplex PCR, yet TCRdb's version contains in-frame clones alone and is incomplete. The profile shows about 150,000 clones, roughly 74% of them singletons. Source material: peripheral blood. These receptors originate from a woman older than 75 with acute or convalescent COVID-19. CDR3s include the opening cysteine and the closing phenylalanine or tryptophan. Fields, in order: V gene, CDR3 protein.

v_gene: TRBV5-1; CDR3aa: CASRRVSRLGSGSADTQYF
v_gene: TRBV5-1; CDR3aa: CASSFLQQGAPNTEAFF
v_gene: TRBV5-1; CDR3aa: CASSRGTGLIDTQYF
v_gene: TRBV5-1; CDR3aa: CASSLGVGNTIYF
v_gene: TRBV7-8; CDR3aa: CASRRLAGANEQFF
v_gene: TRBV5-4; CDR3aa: CASSLDRNKGSTLHF
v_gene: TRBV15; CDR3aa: CATSGDGRANYGYTF
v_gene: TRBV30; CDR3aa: CAFQSYLPGQGTYEQYF
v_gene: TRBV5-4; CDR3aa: CASSTPTGRDEQFF
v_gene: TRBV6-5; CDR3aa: CASSYSFIAGDTEAFF
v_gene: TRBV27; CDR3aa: CASRRAGTGSGYGYTF
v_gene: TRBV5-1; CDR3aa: CASSLQTGNEQYF
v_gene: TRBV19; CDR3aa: CASSPGGSRAGELFF
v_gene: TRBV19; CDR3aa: CASRTDSYEKLFF
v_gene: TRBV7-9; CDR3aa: CASSDIQGNEKLFF
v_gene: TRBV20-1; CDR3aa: CSASGTRNNQPQHF
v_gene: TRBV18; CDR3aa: CASSPPHNSYEQYF
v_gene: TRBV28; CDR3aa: CASSTQGVGGYTF
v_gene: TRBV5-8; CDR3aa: CASSQGGYSGANVLTF
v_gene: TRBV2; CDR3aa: CASTLLAVNEQFF
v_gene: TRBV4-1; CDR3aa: CASSEGRQGPYEQYF
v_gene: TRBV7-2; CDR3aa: CASSLRGGDTGELFF
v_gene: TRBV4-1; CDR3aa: CASSQGWASGGPSSYNEQFF
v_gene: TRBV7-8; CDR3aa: CASSLQGNGYTF
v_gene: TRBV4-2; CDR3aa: CASSQDTASQFYEQYF
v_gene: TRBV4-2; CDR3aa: CASSQSGTGTTNEKLFF
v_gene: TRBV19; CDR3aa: CASRSEGTTPNQPQHF
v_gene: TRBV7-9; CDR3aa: CASSFQGEETQYF
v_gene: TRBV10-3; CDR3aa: CAISESSQSNGYTF